The next 25 T cell receptor beta chains were all read from a single sample in a study of PD-L1 blockade in urothelial cancer. The table came from immunoSEQ multiplex PCR; TCRdb's copy has only in-frame clones and leaves some out. Of around 130,000 clones listed, roughly 83% are singletons. Described time point: pretreatment peripheral blood. The sequencing used PBMCs, collected around atezolizumab (anti-PD-L1) treatment. The origin of the receptors is a man over 45 with urothelial cancer.

This chain uses TRBV9 with TRBJ2-3; the D gene is possibly TRBD2 (7 bases). CDR3 length equals 17 residues. The germline V gene has CDR1 SGDLS and CDR2 YYNGEE. V lost 2 bases, J lost 2 bases, and 18 bases lay in between. The CDR3 loop reads CASSVQGSGGVTDTQYF. The CDR3 nucleotides read TGTGCCAGCAGCGTGCAGGGGTCGGGGGGCGTCACAGATACGCAGTATTTT. Together with reference TRBV9 and TRBJ2-3, the CDR3 gives the full variable domain: DSGVTQTPKHLITATGQRVTLRCSPRSGDLSVYWYQQSLDQGLQFLIQYYNGEERAKGNILERFSAQQFPDLHSELNLSSLELGDSALYFCASSVQGSGGVTDTQYFGPGTRLTVL.

About this clone: At one end, the junction sequence differs from germline, possibly due to a read error. The chain combines TRBV28 with TRBJ2-1; 12 nucleotides align to TRBD1. From germline, CDR1 is MDHEN and CDR2 SYDVKM. CDR3 length equals 16 residues. The CDR3, as DNA: TGTGCCAGCAGTTTCGGGACAGGGGGCTCCCACAATGAGCAGTTCTTC. Its protein is CASSFGTGGSHNEQFF.

V and J are TRBV25-1 and TRBJ1-5, with 8 bases aligning to TRBD1. V shed 2 bases, J shed 4 bases, and the junction held 1 base outside the gene matches. This CDR3 is 14 amino acids long. The germline V gene encodes CDR1 MGHDK and CDR2 SYGVNS. The CDR3 DNA reads TGTGCCAGCAGTGAAACAGGGGGAAATCAGCCCCAGCATTTT. This encodes CASSETGGNQPQHF. The full variable domain, rest sourced from reference TRBV25-1 and TRBJ1-5, is EADIYQTPRYLVIGTGKKITLECSQTMGHDKMYWYQQDPGMELHLIHYSYGVNSTEKGDLSSESTVSRIRTEHFPLTLESARPSHTSQYLCASSETGGNQPQHFGDGTRLSIL.

The chain recombines TRBV5-1 with TRBJ2-1, with a tentative D call TRBD2 (5 bases). V shed 0 bases and J shed 2 bases, with 15 bases lying between them. This CDR3 is built from 17 residues. Germline loops: CDR1 SGHRS, CDR2 YFSETQ. The CDR3 DNA follows: TGCGCCAGCAGCTTGGCCAGTAGAAGCGGCGCCTACAATGAGCAGTTCTTC. This codes for CASSLASRSGAYNEQFF.

The chain combines TRBV5-1 with TRBJ1-6; D is unresolved. Germline-derived CDR1 and CDR2 are SGHRS and YFSETQ. Trimming took off 0 bases at V and 7 bases at J, with 11 bases between the two ends. The CDR3 is 15 amino acids. The CDR3 loop is CASSLDPGGNSPLHF. CDR3 sequence (DNA): TGCGCCAGCAGCTTGGACCCGGGTGGAAATTCACCCCTCCACTTT.

The rearrangement links TRBV5-6 to TRBJ1-4, with TRBD1 matching over 7 bases. The CDR3 has 13 amino acids. CDR1 is SGHDT and CDR2 is YYEEEE in the germline V gene. V gave up 4 bases and J gave up 6 bases; unmatched junction bases: 3. The CDR3 DNA reads as TGTGCCAGCAGCCGGGACAGAGATGAAAAACTGTTTTTT. It encodes CASSRDRDEKLFF.

CDR3 DNA: TGCGCCAGCAGTCTTAGCGGTCAAGAGACCCAGTACTTC. Translated: CASSLSGQETQYF. The chain is built from TRBV5-1 and TRBJ2-5; possible D gene TRBD2, 6 bases. CDR1 is SGHRS and CDR2 is YFSETQ in the germline V gene. The CDR3 loop spans 13 amino acids. V was trimmed by 5 bases and J by 2 bases, leaving 10 bases between them.

J is TRBJ2-1 and V is TRBV4-1, with 11 nucleotides matching TRBD2. The CDR3 runs to 16 residues. V shed 1 base and J 11 bases; nucleotides not matched to a gene: 10. From germline, CDR1 is MGHRA and CDR2 YSYEKL. The CDR3: CASSQGPGLAVVQQFF. In nucleotides, the CDR3 is TGCGCCAGCAGCCAAGGACCGGGACTAGCGGTGGTTCAGCAGTTCTTC.

The chain uses TRBV6-1 and TRBJ1-2, with a weak D call TRBD1 (6 bases). This CDR3 comprises 13 residues. The germline CDR1 and CDR2 sequences are MNHNS and SASEGT. Trimming pared 5 bases from V and 10 bases from J, leaving 17 bases between. CDR3 protein: CASSPLLQGPYTF. The CDR3 nucleotides read TGTGCCAGCAGTCCATTGTTACAGGGACCCTACACCTTC.

This sequence joins TRBV18 and TRBJ1-3; D remains ambiguous. V lost 2 bases to trimming and J lost 8 bases, with 10 bases between them. CDR3 length: 13 residues. Germline CDR1 KGHSH, CDR2 LQKENI. The CDR3 is CASSPFPSDTIYF. The CDR3 nucleotides read TGTGCCAGCTCACCATTCCCTAGCGACACCATATATTTT.

This chain uses TRBV7-2 with TRBJ2-1; TRBD2 aligns across 10 bases. From germline, CDR1 is SGHTA and CDR2 FQGNSA. V gave up 1 base and J gave up 10 bases; unmatched junction bases: 7. The CDR3 loop spans 15 amino acids. CDR3 sequence (DNA): TGTGCCAGCAGCTTAGGTCTAGCGGGAGCCCTGGAGCAGTTCTTC. The encoded protein is CASSLGLAGALEQFF.

The genes are TRBV2 and TRBJ1-6; 8 bases line up with TRBD1. Unmatched junction bases numbered 8, after V lost 7 bases and J lost 9 bases. Germline V gives CDR1 SNHLY, CDR2 FYNNEI. This CDR3 contains 14 residues. This CDR3 reads CASKPDRGGSPLHF. In DNA, the CDR3 is TGTGCCAGCAAACCCGACAGGGGCGGTTCACCCCTCCACTTT.

The rearrangement links TRBV19 to TRBJ1-1; 9 positions match TRBD1. Per the germline V gene, CDR1 is LNHDA and CDR2 is SQIVND (reference sequence). V shed 6 bases and J 5 bases; nucleotides not matched to a gene: 7. The CDR3 consists of 14 residues. CDR3 protein: CASSKTGGRTEAFF. CDR3 bases: TGTGCCAGTAGCAAGACAGGGGGTCGGACTGAAGCTTTCTTT.

This chain uses TRBV5-5 with TRBJ2-2, with D uncertain. Trimming removed 0 bases at V and 2 bases at J, with 5 bases between. Germline V CDR1 and CDR2: SGHKS, YYEKEE (reference sequence). This CDR3 comprises 14 residues. CDR3 sequence (DNA): TGTGCCAGCAGCTTGGCCTCCAACACCGGGGAGCTGTTTTTT. Protein: CASSLASNTGELFF.

The chain couples TRBV19 to TRBJ2-3, with 9 positions matching TRBD1. V was pared by 3 bases and J by 6 bases, with 4 bases of the junction left unmatched. CDR3 length equals 14 residues. Germline V gene lookup returns CDR1 LNHDA and CDR2 SQIVND (reference sequence). The CDR3 DNA reads TGTGCCAGTAGTATGGGACAGGGACGGGATACGCAGTATTTT. It yields the protein CASSMGQGRDTQYF.

The chain combines TRBV28 with TRBJ2-7; TRBD2 matches 9 bases. J was trimmed by 7 bases and V by 6 bases; bases with no gene match: 4. This CDR3 comprises 12 residues. Germline V gene data show CDR1 as MDHEN and CDR2 as SYDVKM. This CDR3 reads CASSSSGTEQYF. The CDR3 nucleotides read TGTGCCAGCAGCTCTAGCGGGACTGAGCAGTACTTC.

The V call is TRBV7-2, the J call TRBJ2-2; TRBD1 agrees at 7 bases. V was clipped by 5 bases and J by 2 bases; unmatched bases: 5. The CDR3 has 15 amino acids. Per germline, CDR1 SGHTA and CDR2 FQGNSA. The CDR3 nucleotides read TGTGCCAGCAGCCGCGGACAGGCAAACACCGGGGAGCTGTTTTTT. Protein sequence: CASSRGQANTGELFF.

The V gene is TRBV7-2, the J gene TRBJ2-1; TRBD2 aligns across 9 bases. Trimming at V came to 1 base and at J to 10 bases, leaving 11 bases not matched to a gene. This CDR3 is built from 16 residues. Germline loops: CDR1 SGHTA, CDR2 FQGNSA. The CDR3 coding sequence is TGTGCCAGCAGCTTAGACGTGGGCGGGAGGGCCGGAGAGCAGTTCTTC. Its protein is CASSLDVGGRAGEQFF.

V is TRBV5-1 and J is TRBJ1-2; D possibly corresponds to TRBD1 (5 bases). Germline V CDR1 and CDR2: SGHRS, YFSETQ. V dropped 3 bases and J dropped 2 bases, with 14 bases sitting between them. The CDR3 consists of 15 residues. The CDR3 bases are TGCGCCAGCAGCTCGACGACAGCTCCGAACTATGGCTACACCTTC. This encodes CASSSTTAPNYGYTF.

The rearrangement links TRBV28 to TRBJ2-3; TRBD2 is a possible D gene (6 bases). CDR3 size: 16 residues. Trimming removed 4 bases at V and 4 bases at J, with 18 bases between. Germline V lookup: CDR1 MDHEN, CDR2 SYDVKM. The CDR3 DNA reads as TGTGCCAGCAGTTCCGCGGGGAGTGTACAAGCAGATACGCAGTATTTT. This sequence encodes CASSSAGSVQADTQYF.

In its sample, this clone was seen once. The V gene is TRBV15, the J gene TRBJ2-3; perhaps TRBD1 as D (7 bases). Trimming took 5 bases from V and 0 from J, leaving 15 bases between them. Germline CDR1 is LNHNV and CDR2 is YYDKDF (reference sequence). The CDR3 consists of 16 residues. CDR3 coding DNA: TGTGCCACCAGCGGACTGACAGGGACTAGCACAGATACGCAGTATTTT. It codes for CATSGLTGTSTDTQYF.

This clone was detected a few times. V gene TRBV7-8 combines with J gene TRBJ2-1, with 8 bases fitting TRBD2. Germline-derived CDR1 and CDR2 are SGHVS and FQNEAQ. The CDR3 consists of 16 residues. After removal of 2 bases from V and 1 base from J, the junction contained 4 bases not matched to a gene. The CDR3 region is CASSLTAGDSYNEQFF. CDR3 coding DNA: TGTGCCAGCAGCTTAACAGCGGGAGATTCCTACAATGAGCAGTTCTTC.

The CDR3 sequence: CASSQVLAGVTDTQYF. CDR3 in DNA: TGCGCCAGCAGCCAGGTACTAGCGGGGGTCACAGATACGCAGTATTTT. The chain combines TRBV4-1 with TRBJ2-3; 11 bases are a match to TRBD2. The CDR3 has 16 residues. The J segment lost 2 bases and the V segment lost 3 bases, leaving 4 bases of the junction unmatched. CDR1 is MGHRA, CDR2 YSYEKL, per germline.

V usage is TRBV7-8 and J usage is TRBJ2-2, with D tentatively TRBD2 (6 bases). CDR1 SGHVS and CDR2 FQNEAQ come from the germline V gene. V was pared by 5 bases and J by 5 bases, with 9 bases between. The CDR3 totals 13 residues. The CDR3 nucleotides read TGTGCCAGCAGCACTAGCCGAACCGGGGAGCTGTTTTTT. It encodes CASSTSRTGELFF.

In its sample, this clone was seen once. The CDR3 protein is CASSEGVGGPLNYGYTF. The CDR3 DNA sequence: TGTGCCAGCAGTGAAGGAGTAGGAGGTCCGCTGAACTATGGCTACACCTTC. The chain joins TRBV6-1 to TRBJ1-2; D not certain. V lost 1 base, J lost 2 bases, and 17 bases lay in between. Per the germline V gene, CDR1 is MNHNS and CDR2 is SASEGT. The CDR3 runs 17 residues.